This TCR beta chain stems from a study of T cells in localized non-small cell lung cancer. Findings and caveats of the study: With higher T cell density in blood came longer overall survival. Among the tissues sampled, uninvolved adjacent lung had the highest T cell clonality, above tumor. Investigators sequenced only a single tumor region, leaving heterogeneity possible.

Sequencing used immunoSEQ multiplex PCR; TCRdb keeps in-frame clones, though not all of them. The repertoire holds some 38,000 clones, with more than 90% as singletons. The CDR3 has 19 residues. V gave up 0 bases and J gave up 1 base, with 20 bases separating them. This clone was seen a handful of times. Its target is not known. The receptor's source is an older female donor with stage I lung adenocarcinoma. The chain carries TRBV5-3 and TRBJ2-4, with D perhaps being TRBD1 or TRBD2 (5 bases each). TRBV5-3 is known as an ORF, though its function is uncertain. This material consisted of peripheral blood, taken before any cancer treatment. CDR3 residues: CARSLAGPLNSGAKNIQYF. DNA of the CDR3: TGTGCCAGAAGCTTGGCGGGACCCCTCAACTCGGGGGCCAAAAACATTCAGTACTTC.